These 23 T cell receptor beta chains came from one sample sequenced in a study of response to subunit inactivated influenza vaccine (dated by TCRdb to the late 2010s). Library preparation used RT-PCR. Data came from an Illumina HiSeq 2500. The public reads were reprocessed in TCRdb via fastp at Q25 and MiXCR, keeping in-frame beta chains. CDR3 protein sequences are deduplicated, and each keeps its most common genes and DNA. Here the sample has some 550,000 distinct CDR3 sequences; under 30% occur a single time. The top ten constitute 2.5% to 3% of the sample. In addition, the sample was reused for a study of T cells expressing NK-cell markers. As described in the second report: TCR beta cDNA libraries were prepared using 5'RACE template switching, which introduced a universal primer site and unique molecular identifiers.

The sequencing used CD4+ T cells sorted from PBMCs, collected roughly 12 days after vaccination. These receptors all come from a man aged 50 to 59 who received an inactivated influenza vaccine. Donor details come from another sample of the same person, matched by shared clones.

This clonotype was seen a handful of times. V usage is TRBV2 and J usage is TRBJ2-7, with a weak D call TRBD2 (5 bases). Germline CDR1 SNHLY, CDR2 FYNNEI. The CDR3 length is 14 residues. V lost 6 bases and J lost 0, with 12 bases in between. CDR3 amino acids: CASSNNRGSYEQYF. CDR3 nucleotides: TGTGCCAGCAGCAACAATCGGGGCTCCTACGAGCAGTACTTC. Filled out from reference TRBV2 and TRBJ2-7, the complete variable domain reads EPEVTQTPSHQVTQMGQEVILRCVPISNHLYFYWYRQILGQKVEFLVSFYNNEISEKSEIFDDQFSVERPDGSNFTLKIRSTKLEDSAMYFCASSNNRGSYEQYFGPGTRLTVT.

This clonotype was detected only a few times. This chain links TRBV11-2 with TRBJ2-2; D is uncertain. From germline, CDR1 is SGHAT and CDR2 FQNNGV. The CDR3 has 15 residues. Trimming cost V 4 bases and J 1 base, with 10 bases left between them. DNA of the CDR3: TGTGCCAGCAGCTCACAGCACCTGAACACCGGGGAGCTGTTTTTT. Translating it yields CASSSQHLNTGELFF. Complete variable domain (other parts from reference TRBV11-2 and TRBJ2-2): EAGVAQSPRYKIIEKRQSVAFWCNPISGHATLYWYQQILGQGPKLLIQFQNNGVVDDSQLPKDRFSAERLKGVDSTLKIQPAKLEDSAVYLCASSSQHLNTGELFFGEGSRLTVL.

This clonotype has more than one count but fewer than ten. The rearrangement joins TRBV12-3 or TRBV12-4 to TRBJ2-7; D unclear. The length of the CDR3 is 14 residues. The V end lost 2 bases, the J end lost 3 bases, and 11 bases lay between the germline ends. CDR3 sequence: CASSLSARHYEQYF. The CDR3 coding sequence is TGTGCCAGCAGTTTATCGGCCCGACACTACGAGCAGTACTTC.

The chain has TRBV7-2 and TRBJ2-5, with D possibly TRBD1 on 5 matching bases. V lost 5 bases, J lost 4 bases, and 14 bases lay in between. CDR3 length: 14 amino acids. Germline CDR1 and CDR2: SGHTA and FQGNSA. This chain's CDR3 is CASSTQGSGETQYF. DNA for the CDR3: TGTGCCAGCAGCACGCAGGGATCAGGAGAGACCCAGTACTTC.

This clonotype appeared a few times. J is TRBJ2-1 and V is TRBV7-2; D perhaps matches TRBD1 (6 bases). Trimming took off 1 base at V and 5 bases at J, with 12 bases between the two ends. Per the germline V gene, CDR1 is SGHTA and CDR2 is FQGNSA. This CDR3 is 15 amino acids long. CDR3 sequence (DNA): TGTGCCAGCAGCTTAGTATCCAGGGGAAACAATGAGCAGTTCTTC. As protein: CASSLVSRGNNEQFF.

The CDR3: CSARLGTSGDTQYF. Written as DNA, the CDR3 is TGCAGTGCTAGATTAGGCACCAGCGGGGATACGCAGTATTTT. The J gene is TRBJ2-3, the V gene TRBV20-1; possible D gene TRBD2, 6 bases. The germline V gene encodes CDR1 DFQATT and CDR2 SNEGSKA (reference sequence). Trimming stripped 2 bases from V and 6 bases from J, with 15 bases between. The CDR3 has 14 amino acids.

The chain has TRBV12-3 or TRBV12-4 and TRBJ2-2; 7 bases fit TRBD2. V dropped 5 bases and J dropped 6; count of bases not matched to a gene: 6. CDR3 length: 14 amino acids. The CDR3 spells CASSPGLVSGELFF. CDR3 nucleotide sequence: TGTGCCAGCAGTCCCGGACTAGTATCCGGGGAGCTGTTTTTT.

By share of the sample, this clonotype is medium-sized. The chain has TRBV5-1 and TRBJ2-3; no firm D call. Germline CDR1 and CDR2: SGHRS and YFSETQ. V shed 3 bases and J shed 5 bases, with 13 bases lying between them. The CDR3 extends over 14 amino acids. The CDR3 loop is CASSSTRPQDTQYF. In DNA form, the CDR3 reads TGCGCCAGCAGCTCTACAAGACCTCAAGATACGCAGTATTTT.

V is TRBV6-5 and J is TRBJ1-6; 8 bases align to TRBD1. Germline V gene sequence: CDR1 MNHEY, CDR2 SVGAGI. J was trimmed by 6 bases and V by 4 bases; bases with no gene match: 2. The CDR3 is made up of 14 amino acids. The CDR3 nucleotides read TGTGCCAGCAGTTCACAGGGGGGTAATTCACCCCTCCACTTT. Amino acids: CASSSQGGNSPLHF.

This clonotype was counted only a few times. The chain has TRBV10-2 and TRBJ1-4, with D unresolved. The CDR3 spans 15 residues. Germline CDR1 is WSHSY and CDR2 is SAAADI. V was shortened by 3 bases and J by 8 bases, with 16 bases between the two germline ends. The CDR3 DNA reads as TGCGCCAGCAGTGATCCTTCGGGAGTGAACGAAAAACTGTTTTTT. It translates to CASSDPSGVNEKLFF.

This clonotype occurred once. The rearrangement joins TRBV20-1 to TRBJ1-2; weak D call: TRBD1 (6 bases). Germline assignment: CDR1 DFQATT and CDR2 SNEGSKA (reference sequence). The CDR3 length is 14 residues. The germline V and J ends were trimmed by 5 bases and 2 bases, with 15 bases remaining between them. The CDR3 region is CSAAVGTGNYGYTF. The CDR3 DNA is TGCAGTGCTGCGGTGGGAACAGGGAACTATGGCTACACCTTC.

CDR3 amino acids: CASSLGGQPIKYF. CDR3 nucleotide sequence: TGTGCCAGCAGCTTAGGTGGGCAGCCAATTAAGTACTTC. This sequence joins TRBV7-2 and TRBJ2-4, with D unclear. V lost 1 base to trimming and J lost 14 bases, with 15 bases between them. Germline V gene data show CDR1 as SGHTA and CDR2 as FQGNSA. The CDR3 has 13 amino acids.

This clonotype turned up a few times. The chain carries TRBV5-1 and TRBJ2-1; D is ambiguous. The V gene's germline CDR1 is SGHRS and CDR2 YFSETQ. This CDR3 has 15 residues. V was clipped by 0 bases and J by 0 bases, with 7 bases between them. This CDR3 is CASSLGTHSYNEQFF. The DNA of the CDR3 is TGCGCCAGCAGCTTGGGTACCCACTCCTACAATGAGCAGTTCTTC.

The CDR3, as DNA: TGTGCCAGCAGCCCCCTCTCAACAGATACGCAGTATTTT. This encodes CASSPLSTDTQYF. This chain uses TRBV4-2 with TRBJ2-3; D unresolved. The CDR3 extends over 13 amino acids. The germline V gene has CDR1 LGHNA and CDR2 YNFKEQ. Trimming shortened V by 4 bases and J by 3 bases, and 8 bases separated the two germline ends.

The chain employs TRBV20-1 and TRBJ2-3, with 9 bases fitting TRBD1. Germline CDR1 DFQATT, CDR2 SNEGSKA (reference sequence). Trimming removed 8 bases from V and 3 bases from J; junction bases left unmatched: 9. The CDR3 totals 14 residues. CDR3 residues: CSTGGAFRTDTQYF. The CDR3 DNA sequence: TGCAGTACAGGGGGCGCATTTAGGACAGATACGCAGTATTTT.

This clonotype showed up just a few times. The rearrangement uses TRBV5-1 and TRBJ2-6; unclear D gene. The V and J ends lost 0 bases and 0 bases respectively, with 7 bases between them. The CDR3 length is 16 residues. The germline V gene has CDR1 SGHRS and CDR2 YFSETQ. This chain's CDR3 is CASSLAPPSGANVLTF. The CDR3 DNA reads TGCGCCAGCAGCTTGGCCCCCCCCTCTGGGGCCAACGTCCTGACTTTC.

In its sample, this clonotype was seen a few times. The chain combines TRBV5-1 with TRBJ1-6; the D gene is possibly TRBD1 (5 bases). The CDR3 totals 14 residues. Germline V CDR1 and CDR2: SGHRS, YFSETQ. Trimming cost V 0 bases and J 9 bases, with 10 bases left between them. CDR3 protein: CASSLAGQGSPLHF. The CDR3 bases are TGCGCCAGCAGCTTGGCAGGGCAGGGTTCACCCCTCCACTTT.

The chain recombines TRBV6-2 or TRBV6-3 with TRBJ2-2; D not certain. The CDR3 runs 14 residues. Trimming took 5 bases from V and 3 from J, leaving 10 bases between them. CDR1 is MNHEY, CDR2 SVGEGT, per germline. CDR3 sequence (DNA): TGTGCCAGCAGTAGCTACAGTTACACCGGGGAGCTGTTTTTT. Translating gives CASSSYSYTGELFF.

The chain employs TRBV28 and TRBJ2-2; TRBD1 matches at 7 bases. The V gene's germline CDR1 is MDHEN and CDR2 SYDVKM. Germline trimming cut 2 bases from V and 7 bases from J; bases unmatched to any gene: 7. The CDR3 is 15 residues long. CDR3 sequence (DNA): TGTGCCAGCAGTTTAGCCCGGACAGGAGTCGGGGAGCTGTTTTTT. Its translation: CASSLARTGVGELFF.

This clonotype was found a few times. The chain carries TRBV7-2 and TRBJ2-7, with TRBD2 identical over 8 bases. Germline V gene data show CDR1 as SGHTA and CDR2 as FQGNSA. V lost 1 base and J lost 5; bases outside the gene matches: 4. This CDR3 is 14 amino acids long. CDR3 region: CASSLGRAGDEQYF. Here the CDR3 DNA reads TGTGCCAGCAGCTTAGGAAGAGCGGGGGACGAGCAGTACTTC.

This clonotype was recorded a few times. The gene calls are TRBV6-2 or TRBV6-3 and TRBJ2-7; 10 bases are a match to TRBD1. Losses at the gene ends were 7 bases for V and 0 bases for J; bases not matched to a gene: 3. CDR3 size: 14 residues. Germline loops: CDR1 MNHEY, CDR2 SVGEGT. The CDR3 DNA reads TGTGCCAGCAACGACAGGGGGCCCTCCTACGAGCAGTACTTC. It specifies CASNDRGPSYEQYF.

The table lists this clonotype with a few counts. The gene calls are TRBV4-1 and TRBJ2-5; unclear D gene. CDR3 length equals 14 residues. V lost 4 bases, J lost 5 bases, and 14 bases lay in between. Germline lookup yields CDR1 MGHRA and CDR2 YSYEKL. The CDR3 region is CASSPGSSRETQYF. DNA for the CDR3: TGCGCCAGCAGCCCCGGTTCTTCAAGGGAGACCCAGTACTTC.

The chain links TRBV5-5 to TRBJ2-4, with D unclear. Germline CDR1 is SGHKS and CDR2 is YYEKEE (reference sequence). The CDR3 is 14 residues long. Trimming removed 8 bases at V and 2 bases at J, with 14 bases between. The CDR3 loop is CASQIGGTKNIQYF. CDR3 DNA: TGTGCCAGTCAGATCGGCGGTACCAAAAACATTCAGTACTTC.